The 11 T cell receptor beta chains in this list originate from one sample, sequenced in a study of cytotoxic CD8 clonotypes in ibrutinib-treated CLL. Using immunoSEQ multiplex PCR, the repertoire was profiled, and TCRdb retains in-frame clones only, with some absent. The repertoire consists of about 24,000 clones, with just under 80% occurring once and the leading ten covering roughly 8.1%. The material was PBMCs, obtained before ibrutinib treatment. The receptors stem from a human donor with chronic lymphocytic leukemia.

The chain recombines TRBV7-2 with TRBJ2-7, with a tentative D call TRBD2 (6 bases). The CDR3 extends over 14 amino acids. V lost 5 bases to trimming and J lost 0 bases, with 11 bases between them. Per germline, CDR1 SGHTA and CDR2 FQGNSA. DNA for the CDR3: TGTGCCAGCAGCGTAACCGGGAGCTCCTACGAGCAGTACTTC. This encodes CASSVTGSSYEQYF.

V gene TRBV15 combines with J gene TRBJ1-4; D is uncertain. Trimming took off 5 bases at V and 8 bases at J, with 6 bases between the two ends. Germline V CDR1 and CDR2: LNHNV, YYDKDF (reference sequence). This CDR3 spans 11 amino acids. The CDR3 bases are TGTGCCACCAGCGTCTCGGAAAAACTGTTTTTT. Encoded protein: CATSVSEKLFF. The full variable domain, with the rest looked up from reference TRBV15 and TRBJ1-4, is DAMVIQNPRYQVTQFGKPVTLSCSQTLNHNVMYWYQQKSSQAPKLLFHYYDKDFNNEADTPDNFQSRRPNTSFCFLDIRSPGLGDTAMYLCATSVSEKLFFGSGTQLSVL.

The rearrangement joins TRBV5-4 to TRBJ2-4; 8 bases map to TRBD1. The CDR3 contains 15 residues. Trimming at V came to 4 bases and at J to 6 bases, leaving 9 bases not matched to a gene. Germline CDR1 reads SGHNT; CDR2 reads YYREEE (reference sequence). The CDR3 bases are TGTGCCAGCAGCACCGCGGACAGGGCGGGAAACATTCAGTACTTC. It yields the protein CASSTADRAGNIQYF.

This clone has just a few counts. CDR3 protein: CASSTRTDTGANVLTF. CDR3 bases: TGCGCCAGCAGCACTAGGACAGATACTGGGGCCAACGTCCTGACTTTC. The chain uses TRBV5-1 and TRBJ2-6, with TRBD1 as a possible D gene (6 bases). Germline V gene lookup returns CDR1 SGHRS and CDR2 YFSETQ. CDR3 size: 16 residues. V dropped 4 bases and J dropped 2 bases, with 13 bases sitting between them.

This clone was observed a handful of times. This sequence joins TRBV13 and TRBJ1-3; possibly TRBD1 for D (5 bases). The germline gives CDR1 PRHDT, CDR2 FYEKMQ (reference sequence). Trimming removed 1 base at V and 4 bases at J, with 5 bases between. CDR3 length equals 13 residues. The CDR3 nucleotides are TGTGCCAGCAGCTTAGACAGGGGAAACACCATATATTTT. Amino acid sequence: CASSLDRGNTIYF.

The rearrangement links TRBV11-1 to TRBJ1-3, with D perhaps TRBD1 (5 bases). CDR1 and CDR2 (germline): SGHAT, FQDESV (reference sequence). V was clipped by 3 bases and J by 1 base, with 10 bases between them. This CDR3 has 15 amino acids. The CDR3 region is CASSFPTGSGNTIYF. The CDR3 region has the DNA TGTGCCAGCAGCTTTCCAACAGGATCTGGAAACACCATATATTTT. Supplemented by reference TRBV11-1 and TRBJ1-3, the full variable domain reads EAEVAQSPRYKITEKSQAVAFWCDPISGHATLYWYRQILGQGPELLVQFQDESVVDDSQLPKDRFSAERLKGVDSTLKIQPAELGDSAMYLCASSFPTGSGNTIYFGEGSWLTVV.

This CDR3 is CASSYRTGPPDTQYF. The CDR3 nucleotides are TGTGCCAGCAGTTACAGAACAGGACCTCCAGATACGCAGTATTTT. V is TRBV6-6 and J is TRBJ2-3, with TRBD1 as a possible D gene (5 bases). Germline V gene data show CDR1 as MNHNY and CDR2 as SVGAGI (reference sequence). V was pared by 2 bases and J by 4 bases, with 13 bases between. This CDR3 comprises 15 residues.

The CDR3 reads CASRGRTNTGELFF. The CDR3 DNA follows: TGTGCCAGCAGGGGACGGACAAACACCGGGGAGCTGTTTTTT. The V call is TRBV9, the J call TRBJ2-2, with D possibly being TRBD1 or TRBD2 (5 bases each). Looked up from germline, CDR1 is SGDLS and CDR2 is YYNGEE. This CDR3 has 14 residues. The V gene lost 5 bases and the J gene lost 2 bases, with 10 bases spanning the gap.

The J gene is TRBJ2-3, the V gene TRBV11-2, with a weak D call TRBD1 (5 bases). CDR1 is SGHAT and CDR2 is FQNNGV in the germline V gene. Trimming shortened V by 0 bases and J by 2 bases, and 9 bases separated the two germline ends. The length of the CDR3 is 15 residues. The CDR3 region is CASSLDSGFTDTQYF. In DNA form, the CDR3 reads TGTGCCAGCAGCTTAGACTCAGGGTTCACAGATACGCAGTATTTT.

The chain combines TRBV15 with TRBJ2-3, with a tentative D call TRBD1 (5 bases). CDR3 size: 15 residues. Germline V CDR1 and CDR2: LNHNV, YYDKDF (reference sequence). Trimming cost V 1 base and J 3 bases, with 11 bases left between them. Written as DNA, the CDR3 is TGTGCCACCAGCAGAGGAAGGCAGGGAACAGATACGCAGTATTTT. This encodes CATSRGRQGTDTQYF.

The V gene is TRBV15, the J gene TRBJ2-2; 15 nucleotides match TRBD2. V lost 5 bases to trimming and J lost 6 bases; unmatched junction nucleotides: 13. The CDR3 totals 19 residues. Germline CDR1 LNHNV, CDR2 YYDKDF (reference sequence). CDR3 loop: CATSSGPGTSGRNAGELFF. The CDR3 nucleotides are TGTGCCACCAGCTCAGGTCCCGGGACTAGCGGGAGGAATGCCGGGGAGCTGTTTTTT.